The 7 T cell receptor beta chains given below trace back to one sample, sequenced in a study of blood T cell repertoires in COVID-19. The assay was immunoSEQ multiplex PCR, and TCRdb's table has in-frame clones only and misses some. The profile shows some 240,000 clones, about 86% of them singletons. The material sequenced was PBMCs or T cells enriched from blood (not recorded which). Every receptor here comes from a man between 25 and 39 years old with acute COVID-19.

The chain has TRBV10-2 and TRBJ2-7, with D possibly being TRBD2 (6 bases). CDR1 WSHSY and CDR2 SAAADI come from the germline V gene. V dropped 8 bases and J dropped 3 bases, with 14 bases sitting between them. This CDR3 is 13 amino acids long. The CDR3 is CASRDSTVYEQYV. In nucleotides, the CDR3 is TGCGCCAGCCGGGACTCCACCGTCTACGAGCAGTACGTC.

The chain has TRBV5-6 and TRBJ2-1; a weak D match, TRBD1 (9 bases). Germline V CDR1 and CDR2: SGHDT, YYEEEE. V lost 1 base to trimming and J lost 6 bases, with 23 bases between them. The CDR3 extends over 18 amino acids. The DNA of the CDR3 is TGTGCCAGCAGCTTGAGCGGGGGACAGGGCATTTTAAGCAATGAGCAGTTCTTC. As protein: CASSLSGGQGILSNEQFF. The whole variable domain, filled in from reference TRBV5-6 and TRBJ2-1, reads DAGVTQSPTHLIKTRGQQVTLRCSPKSGHDTVSWYQQALGQGPQFIFQYYEEEERQRGNFPDRFSGHQFPNYSSELNVNALLLGDSALYLCASSLSGGQGILSNEQFFGPGTRLTVL.

The rearrangement uses TRBV4-2 and TRBJ1-4; no definite D call. The CDR3 consists of 14 residues. CDR1 and CDR2 from the germline V gene are LGHNA and YNFKEQ. V lost 3 bases, J lost 6 bases, and 11 bases lay in between. The CDR3 protein is CASSHGQRDEKLFF. CDR3 in DNA: TGTGCCAGCAGCCACGGCCAGAGGGATGAAAAACTGTTTTTT.

V gene TRBV6-6 combines with J gene TRBJ1-1, with D perhaps matching TRBD1 (5 bases). Germline-derived CDR1 and CDR2 are MNHNY and SVGAGI (reference sequence). Between the trimmed V and J ends, which lost 4 bases and 0 bases, there was a span of 12 bases. The CDR3 length is 15 residues. CDR3 protein: CASSWGDQMNTEAFF. As DNA, the CDR3 is TGTGCCAGCAGTTGGGGGGACCAAATGAACACTGAAGCTTTCTTT.

V usage is TRBV3-1 (or the pseudogene TRBV3-2) and J usage is TRBJ1-2; D remains unclear. Trimming cost V 2 bases and J 3 bases, with 4 bases left between them. The CDR3 consists of 12 residues. Germline-derived CDR1 and CDR2 are LGHDT and YNNKEL (reference sequence). For the CDR3, the DNA is TGTGCCAGCAGCCAATCGGACTATGGCTACACCTTC. Protein product: CASSQSDYGYTF.

This chain's CDR3 is CATLAGTGSTDTQYF. DNA for the CDR3: TGTGCCACATTAGCCGGGACAGGGAGCACAGATACGCAGTATTTT. This chain links TRBV4-2 with TRBJ2-3, with TRBD1 identical over 9 bases. Germline CDR1 is LGHNA and CDR2 is YNFKEQ. The CDR3 is made up of 15 amino acids. V gave up 10 bases and J gave up 0 bases; unmatched junction bases: 8.

The rearrangement joins TRBV15 to TRBJ1-1; the D is unclear. The CDR3 runs to 13 residues. Trimming pared 2 bases from V and 1 base from J, leaving 5 bases between. CDR1 is LNHNV, CDR2 YYDKDF, per germline (reference sequence). CDR3 bases: TGTGCCACCAGCAGAAGAGGGAACACTGAAGCTTTCTTT. Its translation: CATSRRGNTEAFF.